The rows below give T cell receptor beta chains drawn from one sample of a study of blood T cell repertoires in COVID-19. TCRdb keeps only in-frame clones here, not all; method: immunoSEQ multiplex PCR. The table shows some 74,000 clones, with 88% occurring only once. Sequencing was done on a sample of peripheral blood. These receptors were obtained from a woman older than 75 with acute or convalescent COVID-19. The CDR3 runs from the conserved cysteine through the conserved F or W. A D gene is named only where the DNA matches it firmly. Expanded clones get a size class; other rows say once, few or many, or leave the size out.

11,NA,TRBV6-2/TRBV6-3,TRBJ1-4,NA,TGTGCCAGCAGTACGGGAGCAAAACTGTTTTTT,CASSTGAKLFF
15,TRBD1,TRBV7-3,TRBJ2-3,NA,TGTGCCAGCAGCTCGACAGGGGGTTTGGCAGATACGCAGTATTTT,CASSSTGGLADTQYF
12,NA,TRBV6-6,TRBJ1-1,NA,TGTGCCAGCAGGGCAAGGGAGGCTGAAGCTTTCTTT,CASRAREAEAFF
16,NA,TRBV30,TRBJ1-6,NA,TGTGCCTGGAGTGCCCCTACAGGGAATCCCTATTCACCCCTCCACTTT,CAWSAPTGNPYSPLHF
15,NA,TRBV4-3,TRBJ2-1,few,TGCGCCAGCAGCCATCCGGAGGGTCCCTACAATGAGCAGTTCTTC,CASSHPEGPYNEQFF
13,TRBD1,TRBV19,TRBJ2-4,NA,TGTGCCAGTTCCACAGGGGGGCAAAACATTCAGTACTTC,CASSTGGQNIQYF
13,NA,TRBV9,TRBJ1-2,NA,TGTGCCAGCAGCCCCAGGGGCAACTATGGCTACACCTTC,CASSPRGNYGYTF
15,TRBD1,TRBV5-1,TRBJ2-1,NA,TGCGCCAGCAGCTTGGCAGGGGGCGACTACAATGAGCAGTTCTTC,CASSLAGGDYNEQFF
13,NA,TRBV6-5,TRBJ2-7,few,TGTGCCGCCGGCGCAGGGCGAACCTACGAGCAGTACTTC,CAAGAGRTYEQYF
17,TRBD1,TRBV19,TRBJ2-1,once,TGTGCCAGTAGTACGGGTCCCCCGGGACAGGGCTACAATGAGCAGTTCTTC,CASSTGPPGQGYNEQFF
16,NA,TRBV7-9,TRBJ1-1,NA,TGTGCCAGCAGCTTAGCAGGGTCCACGAGGGACACTGAAGCTTTCTTT,CASSLAGSTRDTEAFF
15,NA,TRBV5-1,TRBJ1-3,NA,TGCGCCAGCAGCTTGGAGGACTCCCCTCGAAACACCATATATTTT,CASSLEDSPRNTIYF
13,NA,TRBV7-3,TRBJ2-4,NA,TGTGCCAGCAGCGGAGGGGCCAAAAACATTCAGTACTTC,CASSGGAKNIQYF
13,NA,TRBV12-5,TRBJ2-5,many,TGTGCTAGTACGCGGCAAATACAAGAGACCCAGTACTTC,CASTRQIQETQYF
13,NA,TRBV5-8,TRBJ1-1,once,TGTGCCAGCAGCTTGGACAGGCTCACTGAAGCTTTCTTT,CASSLDRLTEAFF
15,TRBD2,TRBV5-1,TRBJ2-5,NA,TGCGCCAGCAGCGTATCGGGACTAGCGATAGAGACCCAGTACTTC,CASSVSGLAIETQYF
17,TRBD1,TRBV19,TRBJ1-4,NA,TGTGCCAGTAGTCCCGACAGGGGGCCCGCCTCTAATGAAAAACTGTTTTTT,CASSPDRGPASNEKLFF
11,NA,TRBV11-2,TRBJ1-1,NA,TGTGCCAGCAGCCGGAACACTGAAGCTTTCTTT,CASSRNTEAFF
17,NA,TRBV4-1,TRBJ2-7,NA,TGCGCCAGCAGCCAAGATAGTGGGGGGGCCGAAACCTACGAGCAGTACTTC,CASSQDSGGAETYEQYF
14,NA,TRBV7-8,TRBJ1-6,once,TGTGCCAGCAGCTTAAGGGAGGTTCCTTCACCCCTCCACTTT,CASSLREVPSPLHF
14,TRBD2,TRBV18,TRBJ2-3,once,TGTGCCAGCTCACTGGGACTAGCGGGAGATACGCAGTATTTT,CASSLGLAGDTQYF
15,TRBD1,TRBV7-2,TRBJ1-5,NA,TGTGCCAGCAGCTTAGCGTCAGGGGGAAGACAGCCCCAGCATTTT,CASSLASGGRQPQHF
17,TRBD1,TRBV19,TRBJ2-3,once,TGTGCCAGTAGTAGATCCCGGGGACAGGGGACAACAGATACGCAGTATTTT,CASSRSRGQGTTDTQYF
15,NA,TRBV19,TRBJ1-5,NA,TGTGCCAGTAGTACCCTCCGGGACTCCAATCAGCCCCAGCATTTT,CASSTLRDSNQPQHF
12,NA,TRBV2,TRBJ1-2,NA,TGTGCCAGCAGCCAGGGAGGCGAAGGCTACACCTTC,CASSQGGEGYTF
14,TRBD1,TRBV3-1/TRBV3-2,TRBJ1-2,NA,TGTGCCAGCAGCCGCGGGACAGCGAACTATGGCTACACCTTC,CASSRGTANYGYTF
13,NA,TRBV6-5,TRBJ2-7,NA,TGTGCCAGCAATCACCGGGACACGGGGGAGCAGTACTTC,CASNHRDTGEQYF
14,NA,TRBV7-2,TRBJ1-1,NA,TGTGCCAGCAGCTTACAGGGTGTTAGGACTGAAGCTTTCTTT,CASSLQGVRTEAFF
14,NA,TRBV25-1,TRBJ2-2,NA,TGTGCCAGCAGGCCGACAGGCGACACCGGGGAGCTGTTTTTT,CASRPTGDTGELFF
15,NA,TRBV7-6,TRBJ2-2,NA,TGTGCCAGCAGCCCTGACGGGGTGAGCACCGGGGAGCTGTTTTTT,CASSPDGVSTGELFF
16,NA,TRBV5-1,TRBJ1-1,once,TGCGCCAGCAGCTCGGTCGGGGGGCGAATGAACACTGAAGCTTTCTTT,CASSSVGGRMNTEAFF
15,NA,TRBV19,TRBJ1-5,NA,TGTGCCAGTAGTACCCAGGTAGTTAGCAATCAGCCCCAGCATTTT,CASSTQVVSNQPQHF
13,TRBD1,TRBV29-1,TRBJ1-1,few,TGCAGCGTTCCAGGGACAGTGGACACTGAAGCTTTCTTT,CSVPGTVDTEAFF
14,NA,TRBV5-1,TRBJ2-3,NA,TGCGCCAGCAGCTTGAGGGGTACGACAGATACGCAGTATTTT,CASSLRGTTDTQYF
14,NA,TRBV3-1/TRBV3-2,TRBJ2-7,NA,TGTGCCAGCAGCCACACGCCAGGCTCCTACGAGCAGTACTTC,CASSHTPGSYEQYF
14,TRBD1,TRBV2,TRBJ1-1,few,TGTGCCAGCAGCCGGACAGGCCCGAACACTGAAGCTTTCTTT,CASSRTGPNTEAFF
15,TRBD1,TRBV5-6,TRBJ1-1,NA,TGTGCCAGCAGCGGGGACAGAGAAATGAACACTGAAGCTTTCTTT,CASSGDREMNTEAFF
14,TRBD1,TRBV4-3,TRBJ2-1,once,TGCGCCAGCAGCCAAGATCTGAGGGGGCGGTCGCAGTTCTTC,CASSQDLRGRSQFF
14,NA,TRBV19,TRBJ2-2,NA,TGTGCCAGTAGTAGTCAGGGTGCCACCGGGGAGCTGTTTTTT,CASSSQGATGELFF
15,TRBD1,TRBV5-1,TRBJ2-7,NA,TGCGCCAGCAGCTTAACACAGGGGGTAGGACGAGAGCAGTACTTC,CASSLTQGVGREQYF
18,NA,TRBV4-1,TRBJ2-4,NA,TGCGCCAGCAGCCAACTACAATCCCCGACTAGTGCCAAAAACATTCAGTACTTC,CASSQLQSPTSAKNIQYF
13,NA,TRBV2,TRBJ1-1,NA,TGTGCCAGTAATCAGGGCCTGAACACTGAAGCTTTCTTT,CASNQGLNTEAFF
14,NA,TRBV2,TRBJ1-2,NA,TGTGCCAGCACCGCAGAGAGAAAGGTCGGGGGCTACACCTTC,CASTAERKVGGYTF
16,NA,TRBV27,TRBJ1-5,NA,TGTGCCAGCAGTTTATCGTGGCAGGTTAGCAATCAGCCCCAGCATTTT,CASSLSWQVSNQPQHF
15,NA,TRBV14,TRBJ1-2,NA,TGTGCCAGCAGCCCCACGGCAGGCCGCAGCTATGGCTACACCTTC,CASSPTAGRSYGYTF
12,NA,TRBV29-1,TRBJ2-1,once,TGCAGCGTTGAATTCAGGGCCAATGAGCAGTTCTTC,CSVEFRANEQFF
15,TRBD1,TRBV19,TRBJ1-4,NA,TGTGCCAGTAGATTGCCGGGACAGGGAGATGAAAAACTGTTTTTT,CASRLPGQGDEKLFF
15,TRBD1,TRBV30,TRBJ2-2,once,TGTGCCTGGAAAAGACCGGGACAGGGGAACGGGGAGCTGTTTTTT,CAWKRPGQGNGELFF
15,NA,TRBV3-1/TRBV3-2,TRBJ2-7,NA,TGTGCCAGCAGCCAAGAGGGGCGCAGGGGAAGCGAGCAGTACTTC,CASSQEGRRGSEQYF
16,NA,TRBV7-2,TRBJ1-3,once,TGTGCCAGCAGCTTTAGAAGACACCACTCTGGAAACACCATATATTTT,CASSFRRHHSGNTIYF
15,TRBD2,TRBV5-1,TRBJ2-1,NA,TGCGCCAGCAGCTTAACGGGACTAGCGGGAGATGAGCAGTTCTTC,CASSLTGLAGDEQFF
14,TRBD1,TRBV5-5,TRBJ1-6,NA,TGTGCCAGCAGCTTGGACAGGGGGGATTCACCCCTCCACTTT,CASSLDRGDSPLHF
16,NA,TRBV7-9,TRBJ1-3,NA,TGTGCCAGCAGCTTAGGCGGGGACTCCTCTGGAAACACCATATATTTT,CASSLGGDSSGNTIYF
15,TRBD2,TRBV5-3,TRBJ2-4,NA,TGTGCCAGAAAACCTAGCGGCCTAGCCAAAAACATTCAGTACTTC,CARKPSGLAKNIQYF
15,TRBD2,TRBV13,TRBJ2-1,NA,TGTGCCAGCAGCTTAGGGACTAGCGGGAATAATGAGCAGTTCTTC,CASSLGTSGNNEQFF
15,NA,TRBV5-8,TRBJ2-6,NA,TGTGCCAGCAGCCGGAGGGGGCCTGGGGCCAACGTCCTGACTTTC,CASSRRGPGANVLTF
14,TRBD2,TRBV11-2,TRBJ2-1,few,TGTGCCACTTTACTAGCGGGATCTCTCAATGAGCAGTTCTTC,CATLLAGSLNEQFF
14,TRBD1,TRBV5-1,TRBJ1-1,NA,TGCGCCAGCAGCTTCCGACAGGGGACCACTGAAGCTTTCTTT,CASSFRQGTTEAFF